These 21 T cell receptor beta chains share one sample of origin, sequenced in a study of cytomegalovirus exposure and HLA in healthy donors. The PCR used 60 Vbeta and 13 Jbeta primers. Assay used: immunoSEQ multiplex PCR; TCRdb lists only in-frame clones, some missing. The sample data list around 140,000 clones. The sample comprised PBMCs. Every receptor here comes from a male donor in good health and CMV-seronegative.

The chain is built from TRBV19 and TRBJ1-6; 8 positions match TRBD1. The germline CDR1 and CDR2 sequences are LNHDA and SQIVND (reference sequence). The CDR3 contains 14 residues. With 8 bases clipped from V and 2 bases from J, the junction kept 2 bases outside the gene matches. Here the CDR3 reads CASGDRPYNSPLHF. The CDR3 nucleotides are TGTGCCAGTGGGGACAGGCCCTATAATTCACCCCTCCACTTT.

CDR3 coding DNA: TGTGCCAGCTCACCACCGGAAAGGAGGGAGACCCAGTACTTC. Protein: CASSPPERRETQYF. The chain carries TRBV18 and TRBJ2-5; D may be TRBD2 (5 bases). The V gene lost 0 bases and the J gene lost 5 bases, with 10 bases spanning the gap. The CDR3 is 14 residues long. Germline lookup yields CDR1 KGHSH and CDR2 LQKENI.

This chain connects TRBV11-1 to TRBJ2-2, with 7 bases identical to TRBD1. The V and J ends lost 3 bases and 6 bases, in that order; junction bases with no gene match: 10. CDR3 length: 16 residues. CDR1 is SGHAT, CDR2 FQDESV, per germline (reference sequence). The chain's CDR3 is CASSLATGLLPGELFF. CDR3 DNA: TGTGCCAGCAGCTTGGCGACAGGGCTTCTTCCCGGGGAGCTGTTTTTT.

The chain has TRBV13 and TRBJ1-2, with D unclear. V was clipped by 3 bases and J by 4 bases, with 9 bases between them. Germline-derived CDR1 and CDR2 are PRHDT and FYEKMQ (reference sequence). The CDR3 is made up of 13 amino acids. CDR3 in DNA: TGTGCCAGCAGCTTCATCAGGATCTATGGCTACACCTTC. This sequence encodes CASSFIRIYGYTF.

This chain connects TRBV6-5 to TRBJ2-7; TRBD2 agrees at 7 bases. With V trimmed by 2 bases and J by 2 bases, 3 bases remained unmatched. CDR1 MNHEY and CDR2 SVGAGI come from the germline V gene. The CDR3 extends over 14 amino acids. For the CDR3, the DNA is TGTGCCAGCAGTTACGGGGAGGGTGCCTACGAGCAGTACTTC. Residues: CASSYGEGAYEQYF.

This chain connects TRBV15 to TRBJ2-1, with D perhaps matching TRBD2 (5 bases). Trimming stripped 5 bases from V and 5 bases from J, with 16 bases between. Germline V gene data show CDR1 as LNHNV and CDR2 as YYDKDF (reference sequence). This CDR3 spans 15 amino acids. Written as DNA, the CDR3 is TGTGCCACCAGCTCTGGAGGTCCGGCTCACAATGAGCAGTTCTTC. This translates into CATSSGGPAHNEQFF.

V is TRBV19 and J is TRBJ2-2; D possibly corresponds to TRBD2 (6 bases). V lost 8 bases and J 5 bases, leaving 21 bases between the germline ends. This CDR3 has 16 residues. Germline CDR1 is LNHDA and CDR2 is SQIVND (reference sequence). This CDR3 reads CASLVSGREPTGELFF. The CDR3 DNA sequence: TGTGCCAGTCTGGTTAGCGGCAGAGAGCCGACCGGGGAGCTGTTTTTT.

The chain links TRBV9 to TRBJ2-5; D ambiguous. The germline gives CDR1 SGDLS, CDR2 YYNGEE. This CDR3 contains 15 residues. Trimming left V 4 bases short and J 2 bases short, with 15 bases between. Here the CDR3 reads CASSSSGWPQETQYF. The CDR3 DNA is TGTGCCAGCAGCTCTAGTGGCTGGCCTCAAGAGACCCAGTACTTC.

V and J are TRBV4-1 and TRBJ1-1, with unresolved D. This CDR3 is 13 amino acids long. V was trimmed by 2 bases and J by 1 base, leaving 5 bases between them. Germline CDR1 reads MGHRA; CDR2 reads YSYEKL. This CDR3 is CASSQNRNTEAFF. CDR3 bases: TGCGCCAGCAGCCAAAACAGGAACACTGAAGCTTTCTTT.

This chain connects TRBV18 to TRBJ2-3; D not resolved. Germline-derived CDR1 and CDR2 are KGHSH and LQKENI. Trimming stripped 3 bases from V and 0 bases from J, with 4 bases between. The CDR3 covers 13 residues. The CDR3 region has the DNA TGTGCCAGCTCACCTTCTAGCACAGATACGCAGTATTTT. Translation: CASSPSSTDTQYF.

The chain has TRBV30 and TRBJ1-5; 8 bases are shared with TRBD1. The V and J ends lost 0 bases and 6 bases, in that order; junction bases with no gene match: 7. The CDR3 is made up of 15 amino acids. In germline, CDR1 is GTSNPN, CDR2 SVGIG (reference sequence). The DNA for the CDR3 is TGTGCCTGGAGTGTAATAGGACAGGGCGGTCAGCCCCAGCATTTT. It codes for CAWSVIGQGGQPQHF.

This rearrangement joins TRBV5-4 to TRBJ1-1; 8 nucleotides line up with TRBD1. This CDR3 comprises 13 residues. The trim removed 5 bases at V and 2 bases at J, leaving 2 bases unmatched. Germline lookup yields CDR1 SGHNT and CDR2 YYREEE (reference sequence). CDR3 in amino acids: CASRSGGNTEAFF. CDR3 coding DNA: TGTGCCAGCAGGTCAGGGGGCAACACTGAAGCTTTCTTT. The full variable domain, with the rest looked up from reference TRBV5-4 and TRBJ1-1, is ETGVTQSPTHLIKTRGQQVTLRCSSQSGHNTVSWYQQALGQGPQFIFQYYREEENGRGNFPPRFSGLQFPNYSSELNVNALELDDSALYLCASRSGGNTEAFFGQGTRLTVV.

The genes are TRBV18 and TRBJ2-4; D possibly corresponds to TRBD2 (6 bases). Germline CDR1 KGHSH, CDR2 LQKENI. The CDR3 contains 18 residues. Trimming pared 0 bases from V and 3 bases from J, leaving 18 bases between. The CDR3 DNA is TGTGCCAGCTCACCACCAACTAGCTCTAGGGGTGGCAAAAACATTCAGTACTTC. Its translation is CASSPPTSSRGGKNIQYF. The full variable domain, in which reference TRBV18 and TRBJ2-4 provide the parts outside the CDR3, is NAGVMQNPRHLVRRRGQEARLRCSPMKGHSHVYWYRQLPEEGLKFMVYLQKENIIDESGMPKERFSAEFPKEGPSILRIQQVVRGDSAAYFCASSPPTSSRGGKNIQYFGAGTRLSVL.

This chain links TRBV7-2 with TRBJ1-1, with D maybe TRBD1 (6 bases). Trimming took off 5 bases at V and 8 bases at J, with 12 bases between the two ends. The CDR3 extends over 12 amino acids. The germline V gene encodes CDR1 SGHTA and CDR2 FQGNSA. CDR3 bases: TGTGCCAGCAGCGCTTCCGGGACAGAAGCTTTCTTT. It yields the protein CASSASGTEAFF.

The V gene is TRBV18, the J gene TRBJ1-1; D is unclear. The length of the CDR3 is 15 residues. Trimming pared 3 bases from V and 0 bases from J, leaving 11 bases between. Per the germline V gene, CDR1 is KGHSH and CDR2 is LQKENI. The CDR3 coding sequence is TGTGCCAGCTCACCGAAGGAGGGCCTGAACACTGAAGCTTTCTTT. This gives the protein CASSPKEGLNTEAFF.

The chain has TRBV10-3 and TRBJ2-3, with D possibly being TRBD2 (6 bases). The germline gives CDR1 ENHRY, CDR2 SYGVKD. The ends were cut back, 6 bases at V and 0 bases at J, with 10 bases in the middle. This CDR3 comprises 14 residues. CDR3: CAIRSGPSTDTQYF. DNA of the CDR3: TGTGCCATCAGGAGCGGGCCTAGCACAGATACGCAGTATTTT.

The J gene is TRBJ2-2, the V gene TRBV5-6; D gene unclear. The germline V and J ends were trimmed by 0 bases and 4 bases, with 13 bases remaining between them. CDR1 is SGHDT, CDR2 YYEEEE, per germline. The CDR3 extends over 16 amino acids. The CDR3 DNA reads TGTGCCAGCAGCTTGGCGGTTCAGAGACTCACCGGGGAGCTGTTTTTT. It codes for CASSLAVQRLTGELFF.

CDR3: CASSPNRGQGYGYTF. The DNA for the CDR3 is TGTGCCAGCAGCCCCAACAGGGGGCAAGGCTATGGCTACACCTTC. The rearrangement uses TRBV13 and TRBJ1-2; 9 bases line up with TRBD1. Germline loops: CDR1 PRHDT, CDR2 FYEKMQ (reference sequence). V lost 5 bases to trimming and J lost 4 bases; unmatched junction nucleotides: 8. This CDR3 region has 15 residues.

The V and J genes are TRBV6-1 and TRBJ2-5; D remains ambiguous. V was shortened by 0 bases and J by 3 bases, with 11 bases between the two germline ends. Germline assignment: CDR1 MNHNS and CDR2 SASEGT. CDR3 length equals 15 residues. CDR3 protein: CASSEALQVKETQYF. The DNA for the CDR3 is TGTGCCAGCAGTGAAGCTTTGCAGGTGAAAGAGACCCAGTACTTC.

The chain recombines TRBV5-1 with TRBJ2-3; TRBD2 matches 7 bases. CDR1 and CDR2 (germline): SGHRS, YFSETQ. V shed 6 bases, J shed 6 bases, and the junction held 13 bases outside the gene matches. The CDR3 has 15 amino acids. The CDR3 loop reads CASNWGGSPQDTQYF. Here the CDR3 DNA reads TGCGCCAGCAACTGGGGAGGGAGCCCTCAGGATACGCAGTATTTT.

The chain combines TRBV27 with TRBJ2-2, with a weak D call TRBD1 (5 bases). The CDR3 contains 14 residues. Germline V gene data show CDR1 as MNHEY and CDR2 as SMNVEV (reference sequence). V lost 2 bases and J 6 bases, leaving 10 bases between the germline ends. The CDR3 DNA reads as TGTGCCAGCAGTTTAAGTCCAGGGCCCGGGGAGCTGTTTTTT. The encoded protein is CASSLSPGPGELFF.